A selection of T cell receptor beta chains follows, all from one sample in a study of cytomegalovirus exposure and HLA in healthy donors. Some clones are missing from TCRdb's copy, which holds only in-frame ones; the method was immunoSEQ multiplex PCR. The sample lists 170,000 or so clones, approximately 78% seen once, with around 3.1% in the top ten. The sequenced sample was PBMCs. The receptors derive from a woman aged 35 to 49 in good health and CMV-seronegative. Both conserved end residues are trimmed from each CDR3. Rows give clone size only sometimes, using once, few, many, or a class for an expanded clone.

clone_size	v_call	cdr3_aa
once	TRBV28	ASSPSQGTQPQH
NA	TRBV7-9	ASSPDRLSSYNSPLH
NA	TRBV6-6	ASSKTGTANEKLF
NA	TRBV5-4	ASSFHSGGSYEQY
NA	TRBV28	ASSLAWELAKNIQY
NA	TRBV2	ASSAWTRNTEAF
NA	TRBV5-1	ASSLSGLSGPEAF
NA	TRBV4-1	ASSQVAQTYEQY
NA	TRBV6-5	ASSYLTGGSYGYT
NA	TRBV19	ASSRDRGDEQY
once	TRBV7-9	ASSFRAENTEAF
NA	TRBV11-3	ASSLITGGTGELF
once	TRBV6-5	ASSRDRGNWEQY
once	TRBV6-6	ASSRGGTGGELF
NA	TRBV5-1	ASSFIERGDNEQF